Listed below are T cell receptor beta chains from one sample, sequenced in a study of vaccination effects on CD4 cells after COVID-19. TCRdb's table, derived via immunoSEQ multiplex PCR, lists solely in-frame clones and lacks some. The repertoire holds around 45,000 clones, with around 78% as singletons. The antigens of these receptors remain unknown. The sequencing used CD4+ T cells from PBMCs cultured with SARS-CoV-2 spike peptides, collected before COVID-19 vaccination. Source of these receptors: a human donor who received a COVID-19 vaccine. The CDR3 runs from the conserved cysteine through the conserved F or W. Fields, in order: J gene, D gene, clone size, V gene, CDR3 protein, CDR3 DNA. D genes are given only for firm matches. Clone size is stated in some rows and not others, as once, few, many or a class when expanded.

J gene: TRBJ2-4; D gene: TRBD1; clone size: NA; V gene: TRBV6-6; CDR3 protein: CASKLTGAKNIQYF; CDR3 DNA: TGTGCCAGCAAACTGACAGGGGCCAAAAACATTCAGTACTTC
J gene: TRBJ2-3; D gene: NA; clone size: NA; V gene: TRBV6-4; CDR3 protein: CASSDGIAAGTDTQYF; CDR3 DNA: TGTGCCAGCAGTGACGGGATAGCGGCGGGCACAGATACGCAGTATTTT
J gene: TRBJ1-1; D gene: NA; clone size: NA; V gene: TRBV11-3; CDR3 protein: CASSQTGNTEAFF; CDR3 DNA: TGTGCCAGCAGCCAGACAGGGAACACTGAAGCTTTCTTT
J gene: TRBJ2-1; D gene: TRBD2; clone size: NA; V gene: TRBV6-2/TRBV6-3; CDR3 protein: CASSYSKASGGIPNEQFF; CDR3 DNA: TGTGCCAGCAGTTATTCGAAGGCTAGCGGGGGGATTCCCAATGAGCAGTTCTTC
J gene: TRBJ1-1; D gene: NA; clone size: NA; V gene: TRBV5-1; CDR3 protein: CASSLVGYSEAFF; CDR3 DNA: TGCGCCAGCAGCTTGGTGGGTTACTCTGAAGCTTTCTTT
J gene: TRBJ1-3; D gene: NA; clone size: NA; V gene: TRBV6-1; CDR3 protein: CASSETGKRNTIYF; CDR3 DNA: TGTGCCAGCAGTGAAACAGGGAAAAGAAACACCATATATTTT
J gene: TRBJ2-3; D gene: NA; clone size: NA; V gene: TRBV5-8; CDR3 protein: CASPTTPGQTADTQYF; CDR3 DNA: TGTGCCAGCCCAACCACGCCAGGACAGACGGCAGATACGCAGTATTTT
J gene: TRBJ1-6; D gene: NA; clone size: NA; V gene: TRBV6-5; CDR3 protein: CASSTGRIKNSPLHF; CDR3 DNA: TGTGCCAGCAGCACAGGGAGGATTAAGAATTCACCCCTCCACTTT
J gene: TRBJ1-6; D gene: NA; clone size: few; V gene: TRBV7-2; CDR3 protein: CASSRGPYNSPLHF; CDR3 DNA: TGTGCCAGCAGCAGAGGACCGTATAATTCACCCCTCCACTTT
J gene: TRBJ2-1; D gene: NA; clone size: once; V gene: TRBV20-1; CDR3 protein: CSATGNEQFF; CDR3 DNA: TGCAGTGCGACGGGGAACGAGCAGTTCTTC
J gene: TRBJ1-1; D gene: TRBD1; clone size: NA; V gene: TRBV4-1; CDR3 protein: CASSQVTTGALRTNTEAFF; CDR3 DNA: TGCGCCAGCAGCCAAGTGACGACAGGGGCTCTTCGTACGAACACTGAAGCTTTCTTT
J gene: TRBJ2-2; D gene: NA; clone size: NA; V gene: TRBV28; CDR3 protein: CASSLQGGELFF; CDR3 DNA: TGTGCCAGCAGTTTACAAGGCGGGGAGCTGTTTTTT
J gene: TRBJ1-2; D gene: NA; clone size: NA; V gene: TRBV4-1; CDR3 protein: CASSPTRVPYGYTF; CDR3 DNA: TGCGCCAGCAGTCCCACGAGGGTCCCCTATGGCTACACCTTC
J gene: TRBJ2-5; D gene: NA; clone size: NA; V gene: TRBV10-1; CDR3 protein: CASSEGPAQETQYF; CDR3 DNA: TGCGCCAGCAGTGAGGGGCCAGCCCAAGAGACCCAGTACTTC
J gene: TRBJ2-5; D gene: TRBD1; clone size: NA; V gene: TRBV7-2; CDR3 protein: CASSSGTGGETQYF; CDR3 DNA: TGTGCCAGCAGCTCGGGGACAGGGGGGGAGACCCAGTACTTC
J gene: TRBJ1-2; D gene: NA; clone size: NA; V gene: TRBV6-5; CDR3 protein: CASSYANYGYTF; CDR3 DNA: TGTGCCAGCAGTTATGCGAACTATGGCTACACCTTC
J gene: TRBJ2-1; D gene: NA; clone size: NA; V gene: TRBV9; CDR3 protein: CASSPKGGRTYNEQFF; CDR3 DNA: TGTGCCAGCAGCCCTAAGGGGGGACGTACCTACAATGAGCAGTTCTTC
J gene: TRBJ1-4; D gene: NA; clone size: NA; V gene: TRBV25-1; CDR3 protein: CASSGPQRFEKLFF; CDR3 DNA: TGTGCCAGCAGCGGGCCCCAGAGATTTGAAAAACTGTTTTTT
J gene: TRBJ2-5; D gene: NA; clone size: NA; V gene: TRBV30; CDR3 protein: CAWGTLQETQYF; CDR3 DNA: TGTGCCTGGGGGACACTCCAAGAGACCCAGTACTTC
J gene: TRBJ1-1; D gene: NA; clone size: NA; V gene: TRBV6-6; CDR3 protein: CASSRGGAGTEAFF; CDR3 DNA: TGTGCCAGCAGCCGCGGGGGCGCAGGCACTGAAGCTTTCTTT
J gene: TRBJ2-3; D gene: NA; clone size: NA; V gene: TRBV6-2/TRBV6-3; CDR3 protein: CASSYGSSTDTQYF; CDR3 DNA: TGTGCCAGCAGTTATGGTTCTAGCACAGATACGCAGTATTTT
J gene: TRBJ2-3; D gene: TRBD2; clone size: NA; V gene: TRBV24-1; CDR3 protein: CATSEQRGPPDTQYF; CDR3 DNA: TGTGCCACCAGTGAGCAGCGGGGGCCCCCAGATACGCAGTATTTT
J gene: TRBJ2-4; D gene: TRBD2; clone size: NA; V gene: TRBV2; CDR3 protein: CATQPTGGGQAKNIQYF; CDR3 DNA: TGTGCCACCCAGCCCACCGGGGGGGGCCAAGCCAAAAACATTCAGTACTTC
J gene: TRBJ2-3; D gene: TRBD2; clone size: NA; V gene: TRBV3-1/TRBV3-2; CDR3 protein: CASSYRLAGGLAQYF; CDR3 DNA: TGTGCCAGCAGCTATCGACTAGCGGGGGGGCTGGCGCAGTATTTT